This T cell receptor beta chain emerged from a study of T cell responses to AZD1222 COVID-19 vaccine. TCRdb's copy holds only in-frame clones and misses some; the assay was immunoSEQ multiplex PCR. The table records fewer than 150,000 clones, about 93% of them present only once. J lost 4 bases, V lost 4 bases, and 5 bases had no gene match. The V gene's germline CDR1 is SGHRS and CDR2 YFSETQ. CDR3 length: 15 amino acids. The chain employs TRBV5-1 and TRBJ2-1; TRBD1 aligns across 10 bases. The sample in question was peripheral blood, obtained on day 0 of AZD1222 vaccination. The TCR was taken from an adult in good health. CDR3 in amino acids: CASSPGTGDYNEQFF. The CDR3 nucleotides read TGCGCCAGCAGCCCCGGGACAGGGGATTACAATGAGCAGTTCTTC.